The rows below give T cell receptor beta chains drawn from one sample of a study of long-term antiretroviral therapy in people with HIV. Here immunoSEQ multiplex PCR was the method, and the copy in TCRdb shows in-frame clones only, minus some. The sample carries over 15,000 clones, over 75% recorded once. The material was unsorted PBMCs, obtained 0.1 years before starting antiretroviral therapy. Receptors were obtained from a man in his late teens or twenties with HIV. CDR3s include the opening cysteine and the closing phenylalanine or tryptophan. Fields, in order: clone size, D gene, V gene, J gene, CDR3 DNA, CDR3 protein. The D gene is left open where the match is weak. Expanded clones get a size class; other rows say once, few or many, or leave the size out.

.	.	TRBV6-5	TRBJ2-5	TGTGCCAGCAGTTACTCGGGGGAAGCGCCAGAGACCCAGTACTTC	CASSYSGEAPETQYF
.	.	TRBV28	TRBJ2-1	TGTGCCAGCAGCGTCAGGGAAAATGAGCAGTTCTTC	CASSVRENEQFF
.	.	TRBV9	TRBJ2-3	TGTGCCAGCAGAGCAGCCGGGACTAGCACAGATACGCAGTATTTT	CASRAAGTSTDTQYF
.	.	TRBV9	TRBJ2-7	TGTGCCAGCAGCCCAGGTTGGGGGGGCAAATACGAGCAGTACTTC	CASSPGWGGKYEQYF
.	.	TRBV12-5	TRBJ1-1	TGTGCTAGTGGTTCCGACTATTCTGAAGCTTTCTTT	CASGSDYSEAFF
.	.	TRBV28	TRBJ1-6	TGTGCCAGCAGGAACGCGGAAGGGCTAAAAAATTCACCCCTCCACTTT	CASRNAEGLKNSPLHF
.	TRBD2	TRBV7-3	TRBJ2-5	TGTGCCAGCAGCGCCTGGACTAGCGGGGGTGAGACCCAGTACTTC	CASSAWTSGGETQYF
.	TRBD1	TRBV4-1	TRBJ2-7	TGCGCCAGCAGCCAACCACTAGGGACAGGGGTCTACGAGCAGTACTTC	CASSQPLGTGVYEQYF
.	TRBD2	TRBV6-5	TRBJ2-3	TGTGCCAGCAGGTATCCGGGACTAAGCACAGATACGCAGTATTTT	CASRYPGLSTDTQYF
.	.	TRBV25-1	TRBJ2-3	TGTGCCACCGGGACCACCACAGATACGCAGTATTTT	CATGTTTDTQYF
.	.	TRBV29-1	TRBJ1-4	TGCAGCGTTCTCGGTGAAAAACTGTTTTTT	CSVLGEKLFF
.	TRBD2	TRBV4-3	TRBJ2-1	TGCGCCAGCAGCCAATACCCTAGCGGGGGTTACAATGAGCAGTTCTTC	CASSQYPSGGYNEQFF
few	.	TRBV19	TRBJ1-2	TGTGCCAGTAGTATAGGGTATGGCTACACCTTC	CASSIGYGYTF
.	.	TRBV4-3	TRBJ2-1	TGCGCCAGCAGCCAAGACCGCCTAGCTCCCCAAGACTACAATGAGCAGTTCTTC	CASSQDRLAPQDYNEQFF
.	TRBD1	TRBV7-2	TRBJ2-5	TGTGCCAGCAGCTTAGGAGCCCCGGAGACAGGGGGCGCGAGGGAGACCCAGTACTTC	CASSLGAPETGGARETQYF
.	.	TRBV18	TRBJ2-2	TGTGCCAGCTCACCACCCACGAACACCGGGGAGCTGTTTTTT	CASSPPTNTGELFF
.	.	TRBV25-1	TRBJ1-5	TGTGCCAGCAGTGATAATGGGGGCAGTCAGCCCCAGCATTTT	CASSDNGGSQPQHF
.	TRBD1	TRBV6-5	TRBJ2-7	TGTGCCAGCAGTTACGGGACAGGGGGCTACGAGCAGTACTTC	CASSYGTGGYEQYF
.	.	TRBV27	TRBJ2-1	TGTGCCAGCAGTTTACTGCTCGGGACAAAATACAATGAGCAGTTCTTC	CASSLLLGTKYNEQFF
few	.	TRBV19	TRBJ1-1	TGTGCCAGTATAACTCCGAACACTGAAGCTTTCTTT	CASITPNTEAFF
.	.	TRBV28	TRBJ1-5	TGTGCCAGCAGTCCCATCCGACAGTCTAGAAGCAATCAGCCCCAGCATTTT	CASSPIRQSRSNQPQHF
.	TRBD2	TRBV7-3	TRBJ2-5	TGTGCCAGCAGCTTATTAGCGGGGGCCCAAGAGACCCAGTACTTC	CASSLLAGAQETQYF
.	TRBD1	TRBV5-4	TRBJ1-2	TGTGCCAGCAGCCGTGGTATGTTTCAGGGGGCCGTCGGCTACACCTTC	CASSRGMFQGAVGYTF
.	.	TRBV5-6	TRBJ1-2	TGTGCCAGCAGCGAGGCGGCAGGTACATACTATGGCTACACCTTC	CASSEAAGTYYGYTF
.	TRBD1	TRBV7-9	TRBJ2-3	TGTGCCAGCAGCTTGCGGAACAGGGGAACAGATACGCAGTATTTT	CASSLRNRGTDTQYF
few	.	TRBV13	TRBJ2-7	TGTGCCACCGGGACGGGCACCTACGAGCAGTACTTC	CATGTGTYEQYF